This T cell receptor beta chain was identified during a study of blood T cells in healthy people across ages (dated by TCRdb to about 2015). Looking at the study overall: In model experiments, template switching captured about one uniquely barcoded TCR beta cDNA molecule for every two T cells. The donors were divided into four age groups: young (average 16 years), middle-aged (about 39), aged (approximately 59) and long-lived (about 90). The study measured age-related changes in TCR beta repertoire diversity using deep sequencing normalized with unique cDNA molecular identifiers. For two donors (one aged 18 to 29 and one aged 80 or older), the study analyzed two additional independent replicas of 1 million unique cDNA reads from the same blood draw. To avoid experimental bias, donors of different ages were spread randomly across the sequencing lanes.

To prepare the library, 5' RACE was applied. The sequencing machine was an Illumina HiSeq 2500. A second roughly 7 to 11 cycle PCR used a sample-barcoded 5' primer and a J-beta primer mix. Each TCR beta cDNA molecule received a unique molecular identifier from a template-switch 5' adaptor carrying 12 random nucleotides. Each sample yielded at least 2.5 million CDR3-containing paired-end reads. All of the RNA was converted into first-strand cDNA using the Mint cDNA synthesis kit, with a TRBC-specific oligonucleotide serving as the primer. After uracil-DNA glycosylase treatment, a first 18-cycle PCR used universal primers M1SS and BC2_uni_R on all cDNA. The original methods were these. Each sample was normalized by randomly selecting 1 million high-quality reads, each carrying a distinct molecular identifier. Reads with shared molecular identifiers were discarded instead of being binned into consensus sequences. MiTCR, run with a Q25 quality threshold and the strictest error-elimination algorithm, handled CDR3 identification, clonotype clustering and error correction. A nonparametric unseen species model using Euler transformation provided a lower-bound estimate of total TCR beta diversity. TCRdb reprocessing: public reads trimmed at Q25 with fastp, clones called with MiXCR, in-frame beta chains kept. Entries that share a CDR3 protein sequence are merged under the most common genes and DNA. The V and J calls were determined by TCRdb, not by the authors. Present in this sample are 1,500,000 or so distinct CDR3 sequences, 45% to 70% of which were seen just once. The ten largest clones add up to more than 6% of the sample.

The CDR3 numbers 15 residues from cysteine through phenylalanine. Of all the DNA, just the CDR3 is kept, 45 bases in frame from base 1. V drops 3 bases and J drops 4 bases, leaving 14 bases in between. CDR1 is given as SGHRS and CDR2 as YFSETQ, both from the germline V gene. The donors were around 39 Caucasian individuals from Russia, aged roughly 6 to 100 years, who were systemically healthy. About 9.8 milliliters of peripheral blood were drawn from each donor into EDTA-treated Vacutainer tubes. Ficoll-Paque density-gradient centrifugation was used to isolate PBMCs, with at least 6.5 million per sample. Trizol reagent was used to extract total RNA from PBMCs, with at least 5 micrograms per sample. For every donor, flow cytometry on a PBMC aliquot measured the percentage of naive CD45RAhigh/CD27high T cells. In this sample, this clonotype turned up a few times. The antigen it binds to is not known. No base qualities exist here, and no much larger clone lies one base off it.

What the authors observed across the whole study: Compared with the aged group, the long-lived group had more naive CD4+ T cells, fewer expanded clones and increased TCR diversity, a pattern suggesting age selection. Because profiling used bulk unsorted PBMCs, naive and antigen-experienced compartments could not be compared conclusively. The CMV infection status of donors was not known, potentially confounding age-related changes in expanded clonotypes. Estimates of total diversity from one million sequenced T cells were regarded as lower bounds and underestimates. The percentage of naive T cells measured by flow cytometry correlated strongly with observed TCR beta diversity. As age increased, observed TCR beta diversity per million T cells dropped in a roughly linear way, and a significant reduction was already evident by age 40.

The chain couples TRBV5-1 to TRBJ2-1, and perhaps TRBD2 as D gene, on 5 matching bases. The receptor was isolated from a man younger than 30 in good health. Sequences were obtained from blood. For the CDR3, the sequence is CASSSEPGEYNEQFF. The DNA reads TGCGCCAGCAGCTCAGAACCCGGGGAATACAATGAGCAGTTCTTC. The reference TRBV5-1 and TRBJ2-1 proteins fill in what lies around the CDR3, so the full variable domain reads KAGVTQTPRYLIKTRGQQVTLSCSPISGHRSVSWYQQTPGQGLQFLFEYFSETQRNKGNFPGRFSGRQFSNSRSEMNVSTLELGDSALYLCASSSEPGEYNEQFFGPGTRLTVL.